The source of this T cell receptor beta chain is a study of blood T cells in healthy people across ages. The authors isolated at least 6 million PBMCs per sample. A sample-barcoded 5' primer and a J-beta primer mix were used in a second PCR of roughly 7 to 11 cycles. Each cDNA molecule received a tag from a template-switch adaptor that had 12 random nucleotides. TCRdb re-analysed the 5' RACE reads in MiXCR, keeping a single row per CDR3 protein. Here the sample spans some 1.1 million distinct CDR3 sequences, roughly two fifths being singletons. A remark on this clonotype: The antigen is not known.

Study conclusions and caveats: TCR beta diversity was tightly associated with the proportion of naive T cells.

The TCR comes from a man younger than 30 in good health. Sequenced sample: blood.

CDR3 loop: CAWTHRDGPEAFF. The CDR3 coding sequence is TGTGCCTGGACCCACCGGGACGGCCCTGAAGCTTTCTTT. The V gene is TRBV30, the J gene TRBJ1-1; D perhaps matches TRBD1 (5 bases). Germline CDR1 GTSNPN, CDR2 SVGIG (reference sequence). The V gene lost 4 bases and the J gene lost 6 bases, with 15 bases spanning the gap. The length of the CDR3 is 13 residues.